This T cell receptor beta chain was identified during a study of T cell responses to AZD1222 COVID-19 vaccine. Regarding the study as a whole: CD4 TCRs covered the whole spike, strongest at regions 160-218 and 743-854. The peak T cell response came first, and repertoires were sampled only after it.

Produced via immunoSEQ multiplex PCR; TCRdb's table is partial and in-frame only. The repertoire has 120,000 to 150,000 clones, roughly 90% of them found once; the top ten carry roughly 3.1%. This clone has only a few counts. The antigen is not known. Germline lookup yields CDR1 SSHAT and CDR2 FNYEAQ (reference sequence). V lost 5 bases and J lost 7; bases outside the gene matches: 16. CDR3 size: 17 residues. The TCR originated in an adult in good health. The material sequenced was peripheral blood, taken on day 0 of AZD1222 vaccination. This chain uses TRBV7-7 with TRBJ2-1; the match to TRBD1 covers 8 bases. DNA of the CDR3: TGTGCCAGCAGCCAAACTCGGACAGGGAGAAAGAATAATGAGCAGTTCTTC. It encodes CASSQTRTGRKNNEQFF.